Included here is one T cell receptor beta chain sequence, with context. Adults between roughly 18 and 90 years of age took part from 24 US areas. CDR1 is MGHRA and CDR2 is YSYEKL in the germline V gene. Trimming removed 3 bases from V and 5 bases from J, with 7 bases in between. The CDR3 has 12 residues. The source of the sample is a study of blood T cell repertoires in COVID-19. Study-wide context: Spain, Italy and the United States supplied samples that represented acute and convalescent COVID-19. PBMCs, B-cell-depleted T cells, or T cells were the source of the cDNA or gDNA that made up the material.

Sequenced by immunoSEQ multiplex PCR; TCRdb stores in-frame clones only, minus some. The sample lists around 230,000 clones; 75% to 85% were seen once. The receptor was isolated from a man in his forties or fifties who had recovered from COVID-19. The sample taken for sequencing was PBMCs or T cells enriched from blood (not recorded which). The V and J genes are TRBV4-1 and TRBJ1-1, with unresolved D. The DNA of the CDR3 is TGCGCCAGCAGCCAGGCTCCGACTGAAGCTTTCTTT. Encoded protein: CASSQAPTEAFF.